This T cell receptor (beta chain) originates from a study of regulatory T cells in long-lasting Graves disease. The V end was cut by 5 bases, the J end by 4 bases, with 18 bases between. This CDR3 is 17 amino acids long. Germline V gene lookup returns CDR1 SGHAT and CDR2 FQNNGV. Documented time point: persistent/refractory GD, antithyroid drugs over 5 years with positive TRAb. PBMC RNA served as the TCR library source. Researchers made TCR beta libraries by using iRepertoire HTBI primers and running Arm-PCR on CDR3 regions. TCRdb reprocessed the multiplex PCR reads via MiXCR and lists one record per CDR3 protein. The sample lists 400,000 to 500,000 distinct CDR3 sequences; under 25% were seen once.

This sequence was found in a female donor with Graves disease. This specimen consisted of peripheral blood mononuclear cells (PBMCs), obtained when the disease was refractory, from a patient treated with antithyroid drugs. The gene calls are TRBV11-2 and TRBJ2-6; perhaps D is TRBD1 or TRBD2 (6 bases each). The CDR3 DNA reads TGTGCCAGCAGCCCCGGCCGGGGGCAATCCGGGGCCAACGTCCTGACTTTC. Its protein product is CASSPGRGQSGANVLTF.